The TCR beta chain described here comes from a study of blood T cell repertoires in COVID-19. Assay used: immunoSEQ multiplex PCR; TCRdb lists only in-frame clones, some missing. The repertoire holds hundreds of thousands of clones, with 70% to 75% as singletons. This CDR3 has 14 amino acids. Trimming stripped 3 bases from V and 7 bases from J, with 10 bases between. CDR1 is LNHDA, CDR2 SQIVND, per germline (reference sequence). The sample taken for sequencing was peripheral blood. This TCR came from a woman at least 80 years old with acute or convalescent COVID-19. This chain uses TRBV19 with TRBJ1-6; maybe TRBD1 (6 bases). The CDR3 coding sequence is TGTGCCAGTAGTATGGGGGGGCAAAATTCACCCCTCCACTTT. Translation: CASSMGGQNSPLHF.